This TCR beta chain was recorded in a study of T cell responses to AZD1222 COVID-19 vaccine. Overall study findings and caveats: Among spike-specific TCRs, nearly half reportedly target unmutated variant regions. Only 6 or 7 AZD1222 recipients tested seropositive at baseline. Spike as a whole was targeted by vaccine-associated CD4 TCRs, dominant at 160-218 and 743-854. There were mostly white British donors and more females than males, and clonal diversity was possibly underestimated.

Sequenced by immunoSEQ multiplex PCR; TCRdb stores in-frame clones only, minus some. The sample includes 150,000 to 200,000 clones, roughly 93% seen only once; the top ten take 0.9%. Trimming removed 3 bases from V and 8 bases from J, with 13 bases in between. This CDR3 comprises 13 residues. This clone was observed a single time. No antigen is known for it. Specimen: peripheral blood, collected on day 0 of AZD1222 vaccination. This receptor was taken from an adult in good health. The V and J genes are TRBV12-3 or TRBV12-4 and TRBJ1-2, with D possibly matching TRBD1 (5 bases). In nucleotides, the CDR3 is TGTGCCAGCAGTTTGGGACGGGGAGTAGGCTACACCTTC. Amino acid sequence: CASSLGRGVGYTF.